The clone carrying this T cell receptor (beta chain) has just one count. At the DNA level, this CDR3 is encoded by other sequences in the same sample as well. The data were obtained in a study of Tregs in tolerant kidney transplant recipients. The CDR3 extends over 15 amino acids. The ends lost 3 bases at V and 5 bases at J; junction bases unmatched: 3. The germline CDR1 and CDR2 sequences are LGHNA and YSLEER. Data came from immunoSEQ multiplex PCR; TCRdb stores just in-frame clones and leaves some out. The data hold 85,000 to 100,000 clones, with 80% to 95% observed a single time. The specimen was CD4+ T cells from blood, collected before the transplant. This sequence joins TRBV4-3 and TRBJ1-6; TRBD1 matches at 8 bases. This clonotype was obtained from a human donor who received a combined kidney and bone marrow transplant. This CDR3 reads CASSHRGLDNSPLHF. CDR3 bases: TGCGCCAGCAGCCACAGGGGGCTTGATAATTCACCCCTCCACTTT.